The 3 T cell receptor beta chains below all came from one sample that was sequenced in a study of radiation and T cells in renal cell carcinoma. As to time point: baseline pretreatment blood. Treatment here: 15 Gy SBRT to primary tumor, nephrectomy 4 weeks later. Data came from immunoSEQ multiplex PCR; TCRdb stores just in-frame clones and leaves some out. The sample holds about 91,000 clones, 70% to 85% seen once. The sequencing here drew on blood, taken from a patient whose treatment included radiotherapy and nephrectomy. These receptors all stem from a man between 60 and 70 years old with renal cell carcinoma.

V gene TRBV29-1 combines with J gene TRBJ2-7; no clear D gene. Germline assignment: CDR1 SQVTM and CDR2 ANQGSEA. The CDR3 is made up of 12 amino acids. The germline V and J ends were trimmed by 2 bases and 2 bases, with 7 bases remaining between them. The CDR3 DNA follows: TGCAGCGTTGAATTATCCCCCTACGAGCAGTACTTC. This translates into CSVELSPYEQYF.

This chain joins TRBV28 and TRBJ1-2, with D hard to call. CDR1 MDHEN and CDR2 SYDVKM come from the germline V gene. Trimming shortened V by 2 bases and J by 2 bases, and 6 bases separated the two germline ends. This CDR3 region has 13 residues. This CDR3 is CASSLSRNYGYTF. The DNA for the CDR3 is TGTGCCAGCAGTTTAAGTCGCAACTATGGCTACACCTTC.

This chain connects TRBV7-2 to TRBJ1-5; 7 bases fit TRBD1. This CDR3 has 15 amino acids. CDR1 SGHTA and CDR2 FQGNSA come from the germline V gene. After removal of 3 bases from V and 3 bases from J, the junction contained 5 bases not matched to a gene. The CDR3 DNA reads TGTGCCAGCAGCTTCGAGACAGGGTTCAATCAGCCCCAGCATTTT. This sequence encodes CASSFETGFNQPQHF.